This entry lists 30 T cell receptor beta chains sequenced from one sample in a study of blood T cell repertoires in COVID-19. Only in-frame clones appear in the TCRdb table, and some are missing; sequencing was by immunoSEQ multiplex PCR. The sample has 90,000 to 100,000 clones; approximately 84% are singletons. The sample taken for sequencing was peripheral blood. The source of these receptors is a woman aged 55-70 years with acute or convalescent COVID-19.

The V gene is TRBV7-9, the J gene TRBJ1-4, with D unclear. The CDR3 sequence is 13 residues long. The germline V gene encodes CDR1 SEHNR and CDR2 FQNEAQ (reference sequence). Trimming shortened V by 5 bases and J by 4 bases, and 8 bases separated the two germline ends. CDR3 amino acids: CASSPTHNEKLFF. CDR3 coding DNA: TGTGCCAGCAGCCCTACCCATAATGAAAAACTGTTTTTT.

The chain carries TRBV2 and TRBJ1-2; no clear D gene. The germline gives CDR1 SNHLY, CDR2 FYNNEI. Trimming took 5 bases from V and 4 from J, leaving 17 bases between them. The CDR3 sequence is 15 residues long. The DNA for the CDR3 is TGTGCCAGCAGTCTAAATTACCCTGTAAGCTATGGCTACACCTTC. This codes for CASSLNYPVSYGYTF.

Concerning this clone itself: Germline and junction disagree at one end, which may indicate a read error. V gene TRBV6-6 combines with J gene TRBJ1-4; D may be TRBD1 (5 bases). Germline assignment: CDR1 MNHNY and CDR2 SVGAGI (reference sequence). The CDR3 length is 20 residues. CDR3 amino acids: CASSPDGHRTLLTTNEKLFF. In DNA, the CDR3 is TGTGCCAGCAGTCCCGATGGACATCGGACCCTCTTAACAACTAATGAAAAGCTGTTTTTT.

This clone was seen only a few times. The J gene is TRBJ1-2, the V gene TRBV30, with TRBD1 matching over 7 bases. This CDR3 is 13 amino acids long. V was clipped by 2 bases and J by 2 bases; unmatched bases: 2. Per germline, CDR1 GTSNPN and CDR2 SVGIG (reference sequence). CDR3 residues: CAWSIQGNYGYTF. In DNA, the CDR3 is TGTGCCTGGAGTATACAGGGGAACTATGGCTACACCTTC. Complete variable domain (other parts from reference TRBV30 and TRBJ1-2): SQTIHQWPATLVQPVGSPLSLECTVEGTSNPNLYWYRQAAGRGLQLLFYSVGIGQISSEVPQNLSASRPQDRQFILSSKKLLLSDSGFYLCAWSIQGNYGYTFGSGTRLTVV.

The gene calls are TRBV5-1 and TRBJ2-5; D remains ambiguous. The DNA end is more similar to TRBJ2-7, so the J call may be wrong. Per the germline V gene, CDR1 is SGHRS and CDR2 is YFSETQ. The CDR3 totals 14 residues. The CDR3, as DNA: TGCGCCAGCAGCTTGTCCCCCTCCACCTACGAGCAGTACTTC. Residues: CASSLSPSTYEQYF.

The chain carries TRBV18 and TRBJ1-1; the D is unclear. The length of the CDR3 is 14 residues. The V end was cut by 5 bases, the J end by 1 base, with 11 bases between. Germline values: CDR1 KGHSH, CDR2 LQKENI. The CDR3 protein is CASSTLSENTEAFF. CDR3 nucleotides: TGTGCCAGCTCAACGTTATCAGAGAACACTGAAGCTTTCTTT.

This sequence joins TRBV6-5 and TRBJ1-6; possible D gene TRBD1, 6 bases. There are 15 residues in the CDR3. V gave up 6 bases and J gave up 12 bases, with 21 bases separating them. CDR1 is MNHEY, CDR2 SVGAGI, per germline. CDR3 nucleotide sequence: TGTGCCAGCAGCCTTCCTCCACAGGGTTCCGGACCCCTCCACTTT. Its translation: CASSLPPQGSGPLHF.

This clone was seen a single time. The chain employs TRBV5-1 and TRBJ2-7, with D hard to call. Germline lookup yields CDR1 SGHRS and CDR2 YFSETQ. The V end lost 1 base, the J end lost 2 bases, and 19 bases lay between the germline ends. The CDR3 is made up of 17 amino acids. The CDR3 DNA reads TGCGCCAGCAGCTTGCCATTCCAGCCTGGGCTACCCTACGAGCAGTACTTC. Translation gives CASSLPFQPGLPYEQYF.

V gene TRBV2 combines with J gene TRBJ2-4; D unclear. This CDR3 contains 16 residues. Germline V gene lookup returns CDR1 SNHLY and CDR2 FYNNEI. The V end lost 3 bases, the J end lost 4 bases, and 16 bases lay between the germline ends. CDR3 coding DNA: TGTGCCAGCAGTGAGAGAACCCGAGTTGTTAAAAACATTCAGTACTTC. Translating it yields CASSERTRVVKNIQYF.

This rearrangement joins TRBV7-2 to TRBJ2-5; D remains unclear. The closer fit of TRBJ2-7 to the DNA end suggests the J call may be wrong. Germline V gene data show CDR1 as SGHTA and CDR2 as FQGNSA. The CDR3 contains 14 residues. The CDR3 nucleotides are TGTGCCAGCAGCCCTGCCGTTGCGGCGAACGAGCAGTACTTC. Translated, it gives CASSPAVAANEQYF.

The V and J genes are TRBV4-3 and TRBJ1-3; D unresolved. The CDR3 totals 17 residues. Germline V gene lookup returns CDR1 LGHNA and CDR2 YSLEER. The V end was cut by 0 bases, the J end by 1 base, with 13 bases between. The CDR3 spells CASSQDLVRGSGNTIYF. CDR3 nucleotides: TGCGCCAGCAGCCAAGATCTGGTACGGGGATCTGGAAACACCATATATTTT.

The chain carries TRBV7-9 and TRBJ1-2; TRBD1 aligns across 7 bases. Germline CDR1 SEHNR, CDR2 FQNEAQ (reference sequence). CDR3 length: 19 amino acids. J gave up 5 bases and V 5 bases, and 23 bases lay outside the gene matches. The CDR3, as DNA: TGTGCCAGCAGCCTCGGTGTAGTGCTGAGGGCACAGGGGCGATATGGCTACACCTTC. It codes for CASSLGVVLRAQGRYGYTF.

The rearrangement joins TRBV29-1 to TRBJ2-4; D may be TRBD1 (6 bases). CDR1 SQVTM and CDR2 ANQGSEA come from the germline V gene. This CDR3 has 15 residues. Trimming removed 7 bases from V and 1 base from J, with 17 bases in between. CDR3 sequence reads: CSARGGRGAKNIQYF. CDR3 sequence (DNA): TGCAGCGCCAGAGGGGGTAGGGGGGCCAAAAACATTCAGTACTTC.

The chain couples TRBV6-4 to TRBJ2-3, with D perhaps matching TRBD1 (7 bases). V dropped 11 bases and J dropped 5 bases, with 23 bases sitting between them. This CDR3 is 15 amino acids long. The germline V gene encodes CDR1 MRHNA and CDR2 SNTAGT. CDR3 residues: CARKNRRGPGDTQYF. The CDR3 coding sequence is TGTGCCCGCAAAAACCGGAGGGGGCCGGGAGATACGCAGTATTTT.

This chain joins TRBV5-5 and TRBJ1-4, with 7 bases aligning to TRBD1. J gave up 0 bases and V 3 bases, and 8 bases lay outside the gene matches. Germline V gene data show CDR1 as SGHKS and CDR2 as YYEKEE (reference sequence). The CDR3 has 17 amino acids. The CDR3 DNA follows: TGTGCCAGCAGCTGGGGGCTACAGGGGCCAACTAATGAAAAACTGTTTTTT. Translating gives CASSWGLQGPTNEKLFF.

By its share, this clone is medium-sized. This rearrangement joins TRBV7-3 to TRBJ1-1; TRBD1 is a possible D gene (5 bases). The CDR3 extends over 15 amino acids. V shed 5 bases and J shed 5 bases, with 18 bases lying between them. Germline CDR1 reads SGHTA; CDR2 reads FQGTGA. CDR3 in DNA: TGTGCCAGCAGCCTGAGAATGGGGGAGGGAACTGAAGCTTTCTTT. The encoded protein is CASSLRMGEGTEAFF.

The chain links TRBV6-6 to TRBJ2-2; unclear D gene. Germline values: CDR1 MNHNY, CDR2 SVGAGI (reference sequence). The CDR3 length is 14 residues. Trimming stripped 2 bases from V and 4 bases from J, with 8 bases between. The CDR3: CASSYSATTGELFF. The CDR3 DNA sequence: TGTGCCAGCAGTTACAGCGCTACCACCGGGGAGCTGTTTTTT.

The rearrangement joins TRBV19 to TRBJ2-5; 7 positions match TRBD1. The CDR3 is 13 amino acids. With V trimmed by 6 bases and J by 2 bases, 3 bases remained unmatched. CDR1 is LNHDA and CDR2 is SQIVND in the germline V gene (reference sequence). The CDR3 DNA is TGTGCCAGTAGGATACAGGGGCAAGAGACCCAGTACTTC. It specifies CASRIQGQETQYF.

V and J are TRBV30 and TRBJ1-4; no definite D call. This CDR3 contains 14 residues. The germline CDR1 and CDR2 sequences are GTSNPN and SVGIG (reference sequence). The V end was cut by 2 bases, the J end by 3 bases, with 10 bases between. CDR3 coding DNA: TGTGCCTGGAGTTTCACGGGAGCTAATGAAAAACTGTTTTTT. Its protein product is CAWSFTGANEKLFF.

This rearrangement joins TRBV5-4 to TRBJ1-1; D uncertain. The CDR3 loop spans 15 amino acids. Per the germline V gene, CDR1 is SGHNT and CDR2 is YYREEE (reference sequence). The ends were cut back, 6 bases at V and 1 base at J, with 16 bases in the middle. The DNA for the CDR3 is TGTGCCAGCACCCGGGTGGACGGGAAGAACACTGAAGCTTTCTTT. Translating gives CASTRVDGKNTEAFF.

V usage is TRBV25-1 and J usage is TRBJ2-1; 10 bases are shared with TRBD2. This CDR3 spans 17 amino acids. Trimming took 10 bases from V and 8 from J; bases not matched to a gene: 20. Germline V gives CDR1 MGHDK, CDR2 SYGVNS. As DNA, the CDR3 is TGTGCCACTGGATCGTGGAAAGCGGGGGGGTCTTTGGATGAGCAGTTCTTC. Translated, it gives CATGSWKAGGSLDEQFF.

The chain combines TRBV21-1 with TRBJ1-2. TRBV21-1 is a pseudogene. The CDR3 is made up of 16 amino acids. CDR3 nucleotide sequence: TGTGCCAGCAGCAAAGCCAGGCAGGAGGTCCCCTATGGCTACACCTTC. It specifies CASSKARQEVPYGYTF.

The sample holds one count of this clone. The rearrangement links TRBV7-9 to TRBJ1-6; D unresolved. V was trimmed by 5 bases and J by 0 bases, leaving 8 bases between them. The germline V gene encodes CDR1 SEHNR and CDR2 FQNEAQ (reference sequence). This CDR3 is built from 15 residues. CDR3: CASSARDSYNSPLHF. The CDR3, as DNA: TGTGCCAGCAGCGCCCGGGACTCCTATAATTCACCCCTCCACTTT.

The rearrangement links TRBV5-1 to TRBJ2-5; TRBD2 is a possible D gene (6 bases). V was trimmed by 7 bases and J by 3 bases, leaving 19 bases between them. CDR1 SGHRS and CDR2 YFSETQ come from the germline V gene. This CDR3 has 15 residues. Here the CDR3 reads CASRAVVSGEETQYF. In DNA form, the CDR3 reads TGCGCCAGCCGCGCGGTGGTTAGCGGAGAAGAGACCCAGTACTTC.

The CDR3 loop reads CASSFSGEDTQYF. CDR3 in DNA: TGTGCCAGCAGCTTCAGCGGAGAGGATACGCAGTATTTT. The chain joins TRBV5-4 to TRBJ2-3; the D gene is possibly TRBD2 (5 bases). Trimming stripped 2 bases from V and 6 bases from J, with 10 bases between. The CDR3 totals 13 residues. CDR1 is SGHNT, CDR2 YYREEE, per germline (reference sequence).

V is TRBV19 and J is TRBJ1-4, with D possibly TRBD1 on 6 matching bases. This CDR3 has 15 residues. Germline lookup yields CDR1 LNHDA and CDR2 SQIVND (reference sequence). V gave up 6 bases and J gave up 2 bases, with 13 bases separating them. CDR3 loop: CASSGTGLTNEKLFF. DNA for the CDR3: TGTGCCAGTAGCGGCACAGGGCTCACTAATGAAAAACTGTTTTTT.

CDR3 nucleotides: TGTGCCATCAGTGAGGAGTCCGTAAAGGAAAAACTGTTTTTT. It yields the protein CAISEESVKEKLFF. This chain uses TRBV10-3 with TRBJ1-4; D gene unclear. Germline CDR1 is ENHRY and CDR2 is SYGVKD. This CDR3 has 14 residues. V was cut by 2 bases and J by 8 bases, with 12 bases left in between.

The rearrangement joins TRBV4-1 to TRBJ1-2, with TRBD1 matching over 7 bases. There are 17 residues in the CDR3. Germline CDR1 is MGHRA and CDR2 is YSYEKL. The V gene end was trimmed by 0 bases and the J gene end by 1 base; junction bases not matched to a gene: 8. The CDR3 DNA reads as TGCGCCAGCAGCCAAGACCCCGGACAGGTGGTTAACTATGGCTACACCTTC. Translated, it gives CASSQDPGQVVNYGYTF.

The V and J genes are TRBV2 and TRBJ1-5; possible D gene TRBD1, 5 bases. Germline V lookup: CDR1 SNHLY, CDR2 FYNNEI. Deletions cut 7 bases from V and 5 bases from J, with 15 bases between. This CDR3 contains 14 residues. The CDR3 region is CASKRGREDQPQHF. The CDR3 DNA reads as TGTGCCAGCAAAAGGGGCAGGGAAGATCAGCCCCAGCATTTT.

This chain uses TRBV6-5 with TRBJ1-5; 7 bases map to TRBD1. From germline, CDR1 is MNHEY and CDR2 SVGAGI. The CDR3 runs 12 residues. J gave up 4 bases and V 8 bases, and 2 bases lay outside the gene matches. The CDR3 loop reads CASGRGNQPQHF. The DNA for the CDR3 is TGTGCCAGCGGCAGGGGGAATCAGCCCCAGCATTTT.